The T cell receptor beta chain described here comes from a study of type 1 and type 2 diabetes patients. This clonotype was counted only a few times. Its ends do not fully match the called genes, so a read error is possible. The germline gives CDR1 ENHRY, CDR2 SYGVKD. CDR3 length: 15 amino acids. PCR was run on genomic DNA. Multiplex PCR with 30 forward and 13 reverse primers amplified the TCR beta CDR3. TCRdb fed the multiplex PCR reads into MiXCR, producing one record per CDR3 protein. The data show 270,000 or so distinct CDR3 sequences, 47% seen once. The chain recombines TRBV10-3 with TRBJ2-7; 12 nucleotides align to TRBD2. The clonotype was recovered from a man aged 18 to 35 with type 2 diabetes. Sequenced input: peripheral blood mononuclear cells (PBMCs). The CDR3 nucleotides are TGTGCCAGCAGTGATGGGACTAGCGGGTTCTACGAGCAGTACTTC. Translated, it gives CASSDGTSGFYEQYF.